This TCR beta chain was identified in a study of type 1 regulatory T cells. Whole-study context: T-allo10 is an in vitro-generated, Tr1-enriched CD4 T cell product specific for alloantigen. Study-wide results and limits: Compared with non-Tr1 cells, Tr1 cells showed a narrower TCR repertoire.

This clonotype was recorded a few times. What it binds is unknown. The CDR3 runs to 15 residues. Germline lookup yields CDR1 SGHRS and CDR2 YFSETQ. The V and J ends lost 1 base and 2 bases, in that order; junction bases with no gene match: 4. TCRdb processed the reads anew with MiXCR; each CDR3 protein has one entry. The repertoire has 70,000 or so distinct CDR3 sequences, roughly 20% of them found once; the top ten carry 7% to 10%. The chain uses TRBV5-1 and TRBJ2-3, with 7 bases matching TRBD2. Source material: cultured type 1 regulatory T (Tr1) cells, either the whole culture or a sorted fraction (not recorded which). The receptor comes from a human donor in good health. This CDR3 is CASSLLGLSTDTQYF. In DNA, the CDR3 is TGCGCCAGCAGCTTGCTGGGACTATCCACAGATACGCAGTATTTT.